This T cell receptor (beta chain) stems from a study of blood T cell repertoires in COVID-19. About the study: PBMCs, B-cell-depleted T cells, or T cells provided the cDNA or gDNA that made up the material.

In the original workflow: How many nucleated cells were present was estimated from reference gene primer amplification. Data came from immunoSEQ multiplex PCR; TCRdb stores just in-frame clones and leaves some out. The V and J calls and clone size are taken from that table; D and trimming were inferred from the DNA. The table has under 300,000 clones, 88% seen once. The CDR3 is 15 amino acids. In germline, CDR1 is MNHEY, CDR2 SMNVEV (reference sequence). V shed 6 bases and J shed 2 bases, with 11 bases lying between them. The V gene is TRBV27, the J gene TRBJ2-6; no definite D call. The sequence derives from a woman in her twenties or thirties with acute or convalescent COVID-19. The sample taken for sequencing was peripheral blood. CDR3 sequence reads: CASSYGLAGANVLTF. The CDR3 DNA reads as TGTGCCAGCAGCTACGGGTTGGCTGGGGCCAACGTCCTGACTTTC.